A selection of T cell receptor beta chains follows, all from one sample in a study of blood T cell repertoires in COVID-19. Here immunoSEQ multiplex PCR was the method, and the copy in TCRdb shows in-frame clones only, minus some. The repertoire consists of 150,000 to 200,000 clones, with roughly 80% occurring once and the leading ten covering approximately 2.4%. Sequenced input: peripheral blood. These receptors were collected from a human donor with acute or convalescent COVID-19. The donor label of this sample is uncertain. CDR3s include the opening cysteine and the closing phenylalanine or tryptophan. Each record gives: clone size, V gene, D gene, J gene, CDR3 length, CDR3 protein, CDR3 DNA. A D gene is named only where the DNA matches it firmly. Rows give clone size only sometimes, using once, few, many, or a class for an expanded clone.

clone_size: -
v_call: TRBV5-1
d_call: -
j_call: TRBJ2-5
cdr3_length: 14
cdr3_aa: CASSLDGGGKTQYF
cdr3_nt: TGCGCCAGCAGCTTGGACGGCGGCGGGAAGACCCAGTACTTC

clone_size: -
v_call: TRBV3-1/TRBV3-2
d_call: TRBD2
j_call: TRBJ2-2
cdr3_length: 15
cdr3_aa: CASSPASGTTGELFF
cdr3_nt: TGTGCCAGCAGCCCTGCTAGCGGGACCACCGGGGAGCTGTTTTTT

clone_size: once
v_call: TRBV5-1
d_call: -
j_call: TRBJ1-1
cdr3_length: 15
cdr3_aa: CASAPYTGVNTEAFF
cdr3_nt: TGCGCCAGCGCCCCCTATACGGGGGTGAACACTGAAGCTTTCTTT

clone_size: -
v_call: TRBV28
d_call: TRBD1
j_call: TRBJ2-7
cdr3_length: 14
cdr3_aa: CASTTSGTGGEQYF
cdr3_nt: TGTGCCAGCACCACCAGTGGGACAGGGGGCGAGCAGTACTTC

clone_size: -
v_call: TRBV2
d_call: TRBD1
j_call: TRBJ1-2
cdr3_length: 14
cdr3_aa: CASSWDRGGDGYTF
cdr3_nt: TGTGCCAGCAGTTGGGACAGGGGTGGGGATGGCTACACCTTC

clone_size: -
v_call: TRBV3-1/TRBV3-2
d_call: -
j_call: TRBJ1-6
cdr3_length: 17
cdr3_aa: CASRQGTIAASRSPLHF
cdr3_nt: TGTGCCAGCAGACAAGGGACGATAGCGGCCTCGCGGTCACCCCTCCACTTT

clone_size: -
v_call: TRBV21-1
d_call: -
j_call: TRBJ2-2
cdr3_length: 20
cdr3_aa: CASSKRRGQGRGRKTGELFF
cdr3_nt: TGTGCCAGCAGCAAAAGAAGGGGACAGGGGAGAGGTCGGAAGACCGGGGAGCTGTTTTTT

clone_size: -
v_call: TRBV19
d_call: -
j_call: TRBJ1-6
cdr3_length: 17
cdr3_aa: CASSIDTSGLQNSPLHF
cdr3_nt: TGTGCCAGTAGTATAGATACCTCGGGACTTCAAAATTCACCCCTCCACTTT

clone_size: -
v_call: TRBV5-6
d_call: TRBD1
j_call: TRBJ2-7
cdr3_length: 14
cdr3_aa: CASSPWDRGYEQYF
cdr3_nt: TGTGCCAGCAGCCCATGGGACAGGGGCTACGAGCAGTACTTC

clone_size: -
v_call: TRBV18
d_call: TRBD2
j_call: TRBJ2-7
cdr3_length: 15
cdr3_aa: CASSRERGTFYEQYF
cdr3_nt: TGTGCCAGCTCACGTGAGCGGGGGACCTTCTACGAGCAGTACTTC

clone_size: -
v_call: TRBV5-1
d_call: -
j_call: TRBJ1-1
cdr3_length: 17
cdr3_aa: CASSLEGVSFMNTEAFF
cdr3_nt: TGCGCCAGCAGCTTGGAAGGGGTCAGCTTCATGAACACTGAAGCTTTCTTT

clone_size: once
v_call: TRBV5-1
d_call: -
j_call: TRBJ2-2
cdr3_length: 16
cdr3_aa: CASSLEGHPNTGELFF
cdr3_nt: TGCGCCAGCAGCTTGGAGGGGCACCCGAACACCGGGGAGCTGTTTTTT

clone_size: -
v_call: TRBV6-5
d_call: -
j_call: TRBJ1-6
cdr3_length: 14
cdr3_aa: CASAGGEGNSPLHF
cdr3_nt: TGTGCCAGCGCCGGAGGCGAGGGTAATTCACCCCTCCACTTT

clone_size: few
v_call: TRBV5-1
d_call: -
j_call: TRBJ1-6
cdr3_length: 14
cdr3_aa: CASSIDRNNSPLHF
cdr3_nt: TGCGCCAGCAGCATTGACAGGAATAATTCACCCCTCCACTTT

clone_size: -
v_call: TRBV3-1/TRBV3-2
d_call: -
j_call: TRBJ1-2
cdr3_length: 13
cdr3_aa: CASSQGQEGGYTF
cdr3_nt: TGTGCCAGCAGCCAAGGACAGGAAGGCGGCTACACCTTC

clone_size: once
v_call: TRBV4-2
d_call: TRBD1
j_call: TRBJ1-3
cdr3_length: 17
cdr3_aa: CASSQGGTKAGGHTIYF
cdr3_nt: TGTGCCAGCAGCCAAGGAGGGACGAAGGCAGGGGGTCACACCATATATTTT

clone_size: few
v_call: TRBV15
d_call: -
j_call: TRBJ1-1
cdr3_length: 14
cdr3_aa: CATSRDLASTEAFF
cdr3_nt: TGTGCCACCAGCAGAGATTTGGCAAGCACTGAAGCTTTCTTT

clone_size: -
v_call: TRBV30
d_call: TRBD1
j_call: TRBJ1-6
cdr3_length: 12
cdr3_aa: CARGQYNSPLHF
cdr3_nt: TGTGCCAGGGGACAGTACAATTCACCCCTCCACTTT

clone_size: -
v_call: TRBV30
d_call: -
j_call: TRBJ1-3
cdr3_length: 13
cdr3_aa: CAWSPWSGNTIYF
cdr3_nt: TGTGCCTGGAGCCCTTGGAGTGGAAACACCATATATTTT

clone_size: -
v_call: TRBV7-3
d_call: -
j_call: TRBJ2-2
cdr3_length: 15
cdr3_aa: CASSLRHAGTGELFF
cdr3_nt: TGTGCCAGCAGCTTAAGGCACGCGGGGACCGGGGAGCTGTTTTTT

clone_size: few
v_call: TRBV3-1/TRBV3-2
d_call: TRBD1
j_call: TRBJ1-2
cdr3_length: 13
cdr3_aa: CASSPTGLYGYTF
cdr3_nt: TGTGCCAGCAGCCCGACAGGGCTCTATGGCTACACCTTC

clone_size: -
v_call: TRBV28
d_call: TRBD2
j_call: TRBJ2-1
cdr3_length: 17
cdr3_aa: CASSFPLASGSSDEQFF
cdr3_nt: TGTGCCAGCAGTTTCCCTCTCGCTAGCGGGAGTAGCGATGAGCAGTTCTTC

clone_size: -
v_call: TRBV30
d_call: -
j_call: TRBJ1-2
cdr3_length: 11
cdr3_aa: CARQDYYGYTF
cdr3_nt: TGTGCCCGACAGGATTACTATGGCTACACCTTC

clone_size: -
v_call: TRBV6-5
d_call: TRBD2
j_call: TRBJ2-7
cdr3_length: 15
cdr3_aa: CASSYDGTTSYEQYF
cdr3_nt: TGTGCCAGCAGTTACGACGGGACTACCTCCTACGAGCAGTACTTC

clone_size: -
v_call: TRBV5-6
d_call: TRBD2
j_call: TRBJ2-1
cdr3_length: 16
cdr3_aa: CASKNSGRGNYNEQFF
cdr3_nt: TGTGCCAGCAAAAATAGCGGGAGGGGGAATTACAATGAGCAGTTCTTC

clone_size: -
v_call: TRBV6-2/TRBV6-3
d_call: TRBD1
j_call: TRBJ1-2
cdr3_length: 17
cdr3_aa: CASSYRSRQGGGYGYTF
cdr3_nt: TGTGCCAGCAGTTATCGCTCTCGACAGGGAGGTGGCTATGGCTACACCTTC

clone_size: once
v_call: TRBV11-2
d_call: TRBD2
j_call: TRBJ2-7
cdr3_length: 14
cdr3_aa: CASHRAGGPNEQYF
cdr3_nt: TGTGCTTCTCACCGGGCGGGGGGGCCTAACGAGCAGTACTTC

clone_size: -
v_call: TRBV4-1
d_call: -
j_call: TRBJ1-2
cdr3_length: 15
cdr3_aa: CASSQLLGDLGGYTF
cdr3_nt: TGCGCCAGCAGCCAGCTCCTCGGGGATCTCGGGGGCTACACCTTC

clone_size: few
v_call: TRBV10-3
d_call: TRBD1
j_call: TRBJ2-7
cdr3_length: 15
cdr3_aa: CAISESTGKPLEQYF
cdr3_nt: TGTGCCATCAGTGAGTCGACAGGGAAACCTCTCGAGCAGTACTTC

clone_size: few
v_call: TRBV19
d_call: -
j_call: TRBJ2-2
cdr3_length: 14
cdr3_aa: CASSIKGGTGELFF
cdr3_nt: TGTGCCAGTAGTATTAAGGGGGGGACCGGGGAGCTGTTTTTT

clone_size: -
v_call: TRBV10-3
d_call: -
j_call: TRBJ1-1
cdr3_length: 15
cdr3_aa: CAIRPGGKVNTEAFF
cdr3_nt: TGTGCCATCAGGCCGGGGGGGAAGGTGAACACTGAAGCTTTCTTT

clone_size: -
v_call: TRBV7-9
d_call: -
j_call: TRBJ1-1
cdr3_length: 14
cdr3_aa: CASSLGTDSTEAFF
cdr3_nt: TGTGCCAGCAGCTTAGGGACAGACTCCACTGAAGCTTTCTTT